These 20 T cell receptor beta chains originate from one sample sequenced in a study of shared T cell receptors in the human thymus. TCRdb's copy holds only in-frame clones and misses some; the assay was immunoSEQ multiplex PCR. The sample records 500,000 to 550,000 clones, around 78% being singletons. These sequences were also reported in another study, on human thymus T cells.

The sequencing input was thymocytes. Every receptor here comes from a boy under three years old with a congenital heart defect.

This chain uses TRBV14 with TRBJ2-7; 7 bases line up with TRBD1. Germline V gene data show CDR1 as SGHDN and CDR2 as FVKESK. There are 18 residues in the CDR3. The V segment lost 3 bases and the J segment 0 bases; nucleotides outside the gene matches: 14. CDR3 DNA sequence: TGTGCCAGCAGCCACCGCGGGCCGACAGGGCGCACCTCCTACGAGCAGTACTTC. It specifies CASSHRGPTGRTSYEQYF. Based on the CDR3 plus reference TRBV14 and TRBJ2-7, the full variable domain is EAGVTQFPSHSVIEKGQTVTLRCDPISGHDNLYWYRRVMGKEIKFLLHFVKESKQDESGMPNNRFLAERTGGTYSTLKVQPAELEDSGVYFCASSHRGPTGRTSYEQYFGPGTRLTVT.

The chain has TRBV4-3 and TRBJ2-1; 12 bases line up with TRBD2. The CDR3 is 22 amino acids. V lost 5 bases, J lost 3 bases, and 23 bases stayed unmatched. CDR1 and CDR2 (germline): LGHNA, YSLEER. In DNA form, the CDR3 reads TGCGCCAGCAGCGCAAAGGGTAGCGGGACTAGCGGGTCCTGGCCCCTCTACAATGAGCAGTTCTTC. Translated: CASSAKGSGTSGSWPLYNEQFF.

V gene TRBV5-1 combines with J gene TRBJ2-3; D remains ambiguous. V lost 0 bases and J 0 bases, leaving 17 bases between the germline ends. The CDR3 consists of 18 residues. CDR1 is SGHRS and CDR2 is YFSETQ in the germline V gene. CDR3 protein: CASSLDSPREYSTDTQYF. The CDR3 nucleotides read TGCGCCAGCAGCTTGGACTCCCCCCGTGAATATAGCACAGATACGCAGTATTTT.

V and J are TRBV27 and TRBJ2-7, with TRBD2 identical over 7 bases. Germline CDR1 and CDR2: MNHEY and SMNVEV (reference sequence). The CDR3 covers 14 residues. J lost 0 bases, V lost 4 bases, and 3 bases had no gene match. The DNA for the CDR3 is TGTGCCAGCAGTTACGGGAGGTACTCCTACGAGCAGTACTTC. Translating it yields CASSYGRYSYEQYF.

The CDR3 sequence is CASSINSRDLNTEAFF. The CDR3 DNA sequence: TGTGCCAGTAGTATAAATTCGAGGGATCTGAACACTGAAGCTTTCTTT. The gene calls are TRBV19 and TRBJ1-1; D is unresolved. The CDR3 runs to 16 residues. V was trimmed by 2 bases and J by 0 bases, leaving 13 bases between them. Germline CDR1 reads LNHDA; CDR2 reads SQIVND (reference sequence).

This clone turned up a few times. In DNA form, the CDR3 reads TGCGCCAGCAGCCAACCCTCCTGGGAGCCGGAGTTCTTC. This sequence encodes CASSQPSWEPEFF. V usage is TRBV4-1 and J usage is TRBJ2-1; TRBD2 is a possible D gene (5 bases). V was trimmed by 2 bases and J by 14 bases, leaving 16 bases between them. The CDR3 runs 13 residues. Per the germline V gene, CDR1 is MGHRA and CDR2 is YSYEKL.

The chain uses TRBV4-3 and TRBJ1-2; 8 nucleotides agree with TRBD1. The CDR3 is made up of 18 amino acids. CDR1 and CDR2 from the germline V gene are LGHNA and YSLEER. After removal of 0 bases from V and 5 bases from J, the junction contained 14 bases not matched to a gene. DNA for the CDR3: TGCGCCAGCAGCCAAGAGTGCGTGACAGGGGCACGCTTATATGGCTACACCTTC. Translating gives CASSQECVTGARLYGYTF.

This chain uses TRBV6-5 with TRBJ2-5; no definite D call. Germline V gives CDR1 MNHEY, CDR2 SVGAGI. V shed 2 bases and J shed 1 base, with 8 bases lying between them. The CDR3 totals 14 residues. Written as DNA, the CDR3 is TGTGCCAGCAGTTACCGAAGAGCCCAAGAGACCCAGTACTTC. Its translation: CASSYRRAQETQYF.

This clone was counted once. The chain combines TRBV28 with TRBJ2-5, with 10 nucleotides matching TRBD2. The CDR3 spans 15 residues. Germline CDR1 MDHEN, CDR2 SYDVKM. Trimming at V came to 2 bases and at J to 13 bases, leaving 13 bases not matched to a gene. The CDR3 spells CASSLRRTSGSPGYF. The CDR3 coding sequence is TGTGCCAGCAGTTTAAGGCGGACTAGCGGATCCCCCGGGTACTTC.

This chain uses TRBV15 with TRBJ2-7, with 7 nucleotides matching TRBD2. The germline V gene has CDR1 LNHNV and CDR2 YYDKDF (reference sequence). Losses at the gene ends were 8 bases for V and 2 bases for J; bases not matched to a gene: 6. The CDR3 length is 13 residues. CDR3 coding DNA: TGTGCCACCCGGGGGGATGGGACCTACGAGCAGTACTTC. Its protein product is CATRGDGTYEQYF.

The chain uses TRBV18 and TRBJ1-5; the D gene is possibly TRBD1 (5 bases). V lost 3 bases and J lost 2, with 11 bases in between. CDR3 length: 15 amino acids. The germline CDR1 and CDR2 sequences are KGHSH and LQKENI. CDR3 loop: CASSPQGEGNQPQHF. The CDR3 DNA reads TGTGCCAGCTCACCCCAAGGGGAAGGCAATCAGCCCCAGCATTTT.

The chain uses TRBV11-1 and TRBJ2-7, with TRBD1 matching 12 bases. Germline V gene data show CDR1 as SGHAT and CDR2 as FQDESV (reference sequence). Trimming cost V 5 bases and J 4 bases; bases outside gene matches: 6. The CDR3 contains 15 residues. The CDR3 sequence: CASSPRGQGAYEQYF. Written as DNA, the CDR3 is TGTGCCAGCAGCCCCCGGGGACAGGGGGCATACGAGCAGTACTTC. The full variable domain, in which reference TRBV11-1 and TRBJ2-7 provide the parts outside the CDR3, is EAEVAQSPRYKITEKSQAVAFWCDPISGHATLYWYRQILGQGPELLVQFQDESVVDDSQLPKDRFSAERLKGVDSTLKIQPAELGDSAMYLCASSPRGQGAYEQYFGPGTRLTVT.

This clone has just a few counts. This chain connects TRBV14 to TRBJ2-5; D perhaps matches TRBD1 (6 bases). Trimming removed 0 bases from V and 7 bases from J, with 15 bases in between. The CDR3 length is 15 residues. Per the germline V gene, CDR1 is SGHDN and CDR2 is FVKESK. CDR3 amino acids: CASSQDYRGSGTQYF. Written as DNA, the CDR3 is TGTGCCAGCAGCCAAGATTATAGGGGGTCGGGGACCCAGTACTTC.

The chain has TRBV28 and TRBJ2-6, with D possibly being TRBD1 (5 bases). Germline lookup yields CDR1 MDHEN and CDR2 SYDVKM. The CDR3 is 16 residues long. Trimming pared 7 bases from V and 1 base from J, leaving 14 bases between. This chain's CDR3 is CASINRKGSGANVLTF. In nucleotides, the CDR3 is TGTGCCAGCATTAATAGAAAGGGGTCTGGGGCCAACGTCCTGACTTTC.

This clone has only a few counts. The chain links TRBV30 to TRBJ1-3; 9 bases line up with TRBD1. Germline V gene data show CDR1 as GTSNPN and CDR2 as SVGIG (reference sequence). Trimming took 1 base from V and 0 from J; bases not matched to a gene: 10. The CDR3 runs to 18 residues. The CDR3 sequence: CAWSGRDRVPSSGNTIYF. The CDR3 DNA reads TGTGCCTGGAGTGGCCGGGACAGGGTTCCCTCCTCTGGAAACACCATATATTTT. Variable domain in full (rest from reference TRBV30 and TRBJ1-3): SQTIHQWPATLVQPVGSPLSLECTVEGTSNPNLYWYRQAAGRGLQLLFYSVGIGQISSEVPQNLSASRPQDRQFILSSKKLLLSDSGFYLCAWSGRDRVPSSGNTIYFGEGSWLTVV.

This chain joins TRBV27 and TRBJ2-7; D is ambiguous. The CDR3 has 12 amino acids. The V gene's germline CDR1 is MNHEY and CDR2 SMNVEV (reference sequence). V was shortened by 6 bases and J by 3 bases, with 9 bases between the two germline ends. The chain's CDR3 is CASRAPHYEQYF. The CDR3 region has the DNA TGTGCCAGCAGGGCACCCCACTACGAGCAGTACTTC.

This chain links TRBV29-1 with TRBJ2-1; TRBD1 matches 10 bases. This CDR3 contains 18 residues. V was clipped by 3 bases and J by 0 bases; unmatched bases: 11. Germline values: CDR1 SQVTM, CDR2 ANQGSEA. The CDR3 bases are TGCAGCGTTGACGGGGACAGGGGTCGGCTAAGCTCCTACAATGAGCAGTTCTTC. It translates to CSVDGDRGRLSSYNEQFF.

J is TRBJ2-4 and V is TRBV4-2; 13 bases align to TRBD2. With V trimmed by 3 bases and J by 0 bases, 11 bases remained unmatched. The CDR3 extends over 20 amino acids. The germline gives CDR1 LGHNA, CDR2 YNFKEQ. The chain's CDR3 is CASSQFVPGLAGIAKNIQYF. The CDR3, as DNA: TGTGCCAGCAGCCAGTTTGTCCCGGGACTAGCGGGGATAGCCAAAAACATTCAGTACTTC.

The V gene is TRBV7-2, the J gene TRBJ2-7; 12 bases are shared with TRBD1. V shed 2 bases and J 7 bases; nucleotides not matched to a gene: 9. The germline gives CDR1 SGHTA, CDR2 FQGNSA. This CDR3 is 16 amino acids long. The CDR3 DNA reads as TGTGCCAGCAGCTTAACTCGGGGACAGGGGGCGAGTGAGCAGTACTTC. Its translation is CASSLTRGQGASEQYF.

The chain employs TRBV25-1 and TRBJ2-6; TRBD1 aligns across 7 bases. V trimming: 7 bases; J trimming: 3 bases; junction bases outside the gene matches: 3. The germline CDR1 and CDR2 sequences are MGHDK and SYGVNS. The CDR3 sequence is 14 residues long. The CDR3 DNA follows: TGTGCCAGCATAGGGGGCGATGGGGCCAACGTCCTGACTTTC. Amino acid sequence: CASIGGDGANVLTF.